This is a list of T cell receptor beta chains from one sample in a study of blood T cell repertoires in COVID-19. Sequenced by immunoSEQ multiplex PCR; TCRdb stores in-frame clones only, minus some. Among around 220,000 clones listed, around 85% were seen once. Input material: peripheral blood. The origin of the receptors is a human donor in a cohort sampled during active COVID-19. CDR3s include the opening cysteine and the closing phenylalanine or tryptophan. The order of the fields is D gene, J gene, clone size, V gene, CDR3 DNA, CDR3 protein. The D gene is left open where the match is weak. Some rows mark clone size as missing; the rest say once, few, many or name a class of expanded clone.

d_call: .; j_call: TRBJ1-4; clone_size: .; v_call: TRBV7-9; cdr3_nt: TGTGCCAGCAGCACCGACCGGGCAACTAATGAAAAACTGTTTTTT; cdr3_aa: CASSTDRATNEKLFF
d_call: TRBD1; j_call: TRBJ2-7; clone_size: .; v_call: TRBV27; cdr3_nt: TGTGCCAGCAGTTTCCGGACAGGGGGCGCAACCCCCTACGAGCAGTACTTC; cdr3_aa: CASSFRTGGATPYEQYF
d_call: .; j_call: TRBJ1-1; clone_size: few; v_call: TRBV7-8; cdr3_nt: TGTGCCAGCAGCTCGGGGGGCACTGAAGCTTTCTTT; cdr3_aa: CASSSGGTEAFF
d_call: .; j_call: TRBJ2-5; clone_size: few; v_call: TRBV2; cdr3_nt: TGTGCCAGCAGTGAATTCTCTAGCGCAGAGACCCAGTACTTC; cdr3_aa: CASSEFSSAETQYF
d_call: TRBD2; j_call: TRBJ2-2; clone_size: .; v_call: TRBV7-6; cdr3_nt: TGTGCCAGCAGGCATCCCATTTTCAGGACTAGCGGGAGTTCCGGGGAGCTGTTTTTT; cdr3_aa: CASRHPIFRTSGSSGELFF
d_call: TRBD1; j_call: TRBJ1-1; clone_size: once; v_call: TRBV7-6; cdr3_nt: TGTGCCAGCAGCTTCGGAGGGGGCGGGGACACTGAAGCTTTCTTT; cdr3_aa: CASSFGGGGDTEAFF
d_call: TRBD2; j_call: TRBJ2-7; clone_size: few; v_call: TRBV6-6; cdr3_nt: TGTGCCAGCAGTACCATTCGGACTAGCGGGTACTACGAGCAGTACTTC; cdr3_aa: CASSTIRTSGYYEQYF
d_call: .; j_call: TRBJ2-7; clone_size: .; v_call: TRBV3-1/TRBV3-2; cdr3_nt: TGTGCCAGCAGCCAAGAAACTCCCCTCGGGGAGCAGTACTTC; cdr3_aa: CASSQETPLGEQYF
d_call: TRBD1; j_call: TRBJ1-1; clone_size: .; v_call: TRBV30; cdr3_nt: TGTGCCTGGAGTGCTCCCCCACAGGGGGGATCTGAAGCTTTCTTT; cdr3_aa: CAWSAPPQGGSEAFF
d_call: .; j_call: TRBJ1-4; clone_size: .; v_call: TRBV24-1; cdr3_nt: TGTGCCACCAGTTCCCGGGACACCGGAACGATTTTT; cdr3_aa: CATSSRDTGTIF
d_call: TRBD2; j_call: TRBJ2-7; clone_size: .; v_call: TRBV7-9; cdr3_nt: TGTGCCAGCAGCTTAAGGGACTACTACGAGCAGTACTTC; cdr3_aa: CASSLRDYYEQYF
d_call: .; j_call: TRBJ1-5; clone_size: .; v_call: TRBV28; cdr3_nt: TGTGCCAGCAGTTTGTTGAACTATCAGCCCCAGCATTTT; cdr3_aa: CASSLLNYQPQHF
d_call: TRBD2; j_call: TRBJ2-7; clone_size: once; v_call: TRBV27; cdr3_nt: TGTAGTAGCGGGACGTTCTCCTACGAGCAGTACTTC; cdr3_aa: CSSGTFSYEQYF
d_call: TRBD1; j_call: TRBJ1-1; clone_size: .; v_call: TRBV9; cdr3_nt: TGTGCCAGCAGCCCCGGGGACAGGGGCACTGAAGCTTTCTTT; cdr3_aa: CASSPGDRGTEAFF
d_call: .; j_call: TRBJ2-5; clone_size: few; v_call: TRBV5-1; cdr3_nt: TGCGCCAGCAGGGAACTATTGGAGACCCAGTACTTC; cdr3_aa: CASRELLETQYF
d_call: TRBD1; j_call: TRBJ1-1; clone_size: few; v_call: TRBV9; cdr3_nt: TGTGCCAGCAGCGTAGGAGGGACAGGGACTGAAGCTTTCTTT; cdr3_aa: CASSVGGTGTEAFF
d_call: TRBD1; j_call: TRBJ2-7; clone_size: .; v_call: TRBV27; cdr3_nt: TGTGCCAGCAGTGGGGGACAGGGAATCCACGAGCAGTACTTC; cdr3_aa: CASSGGQGIHEQYF
d_call: .; j_call: TRBJ2-2; clone_size: .; v_call: TRBV7-8; cdr3_nt: TGTGCCAGCAGCCAGCGCCGTGGGGGGAGAGACACCGGGGAGCTGTTTTTT; cdr3_aa: CASSQRRGGRDTGELFF
d_call: TRBD1; j_call: TRBJ1-5; clone_size: .; v_call: TRBV6-5; cdr3_nt: TGTGCCAGCAGGACAGGGGCTAATCAGCCCCAGCATTTT; cdr3_aa: CASRTGANQPQHF
d_call: .; j_call: TRBJ2-2; clone_size: medium-sized; v_call: TRBV28; cdr3_nt: TGTGCCAACCCCTGCCGGGACTTTACCACCGGGGAGCTGTTTTTT; cdr3_aa: CANPCRDFTTGELFF
d_call: TRBD1; j_call: TRBJ2-1; clone_size: .; v_call: TRBV7-7; cdr3_nt: TGTGCCAGCAGCTCGGCCGGGACAGGGAACAATGAGCAGTTCTTC; cdr3_aa: CASSSAGTGNNEQFF
d_call: TRBD2; j_call: TRBJ2-1; clone_size: once; v_call: TRBV27; cdr3_nt: TGTGCCAGCAGATTAGCGGGAGGCTCCTACAATGAGCAGTTCTTC; cdr3_aa: CASRLAGGSYNEQFF
d_call: .; j_call: TRBJ1-1; clone_size: .; v_call: TRBV27; cdr3_nt: TGTGCCAGCAGTAGACTCGACAGGATATACACTGAAGCTTTCTTT; cdr3_aa: CASSRLDRIYTEAFF
d_call: .; j_call: TRBJ1-1; clone_size: .; v_call: TRBV14; cdr3_nt: TGTGCCAGCAGCCAGATCTGGGGCCGTGGGAACACTGAAGCTTTCTTT; cdr3_aa: CASSQIWGRGNTEAFF
d_call: .; j_call: TRBJ2-3; clone_size: .; v_call: TRBV7-2; cdr3_nt: TGTGCCAGCAGCGCCCTAGCGAGCACAGATACGCAGTATTTT; cdr3_aa: CASSALASTDTQYF
d_call: TRBD2; j_call: TRBJ2-1; clone_size: .; v_call: TRBV3-1/TRBV3-2; cdr3_nt: TGTGCCAGCAGCCGCCGGACTAGCGGGCCCCCCCAGAGCTCCTACAATGAGCAGTTCTTC; cdr3_aa: CASSRRTSGPPQSSYNEQFF
d_call: TRBD1; j_call: TRBJ1-5; clone_size: .; v_call: TRBV28; cdr3_nt: TGTGCCAGCAACTTGGGGACAGGGTATCAGCCCCAGCATTTT; cdr3_aa: CASNLGTGYQPQHF
d_call: TRBD2; j_call: TRBJ2-7; clone_size: .; v_call: TRBV7-3; cdr3_nt: TGTGCCAGCAGTTCCCCGGGACTAGGAGCCTACGAGCAGTACTTC; cdr3_aa: CASSSPGLGAYEQYF
d_call: .; j_call: TRBJ1-2; clone_size: .; v_call: TRBV5-4; cdr3_nt: TGTGCCAGCAGCTTGGGGCAGAACTATGGCTACACCTTC; cdr3_aa: CASSLGQNYGYTF
d_call: .; j_call: TRBJ1-1; clone_size: .; v_call: TRBV29-1; cdr3_nt: TGCAGCGCCTCGACAGATATGAACACTGAAGCTTTCTTT; cdr3_aa: CSASTDMNTEAFF
d_call: TRBD1; j_call: TRBJ1-4; clone_size: .; v_call: TRBV4-1; cdr3_nt: TGCGCCAGCAGCCAACCGGGACAGGGGGATGAAAAACTGTTTTTT; cdr3_aa: CASSQPGQGDEKLFF
d_call: TRBD1; j_call: TRBJ2-7; clone_size: .; v_call: TRBV5-1; cdr3_nt: TGCGCCAGCAGCCCCCGGACAGGGAACTCCTACGAGCAGTACTTC; cdr3_aa: CASSPRTGNSYEQYF
d_call: .; j_call: TRBJ2-5; clone_size: .; v_call: TRBV29-1; cdr3_nt: TGCAGCGCAGACAGCTTACAAGAGACCCAGTACTTC; cdr3_aa: CSADSLQETQYF
d_call: .; j_call: TRBJ2-7; clone_size: few; v_call: TRBV20-1; cdr3_nt: TGCAGTGCTAGGGGGGGCTACGAGCAGTACTTC; cdr3_aa: CSARGGYEQYF
d_call: .; j_call: TRBJ2-7; clone_size: .; v_call: TRBV28; cdr3_nt: TGTGCCAGCAGCAGGACAGTTATTTCCTACGAGCAGTACTTC; cdr3_aa: CASSRTVISYEQYF
d_call: TRBD2; j_call: TRBJ2-7; clone_size: .; v_call: TRBV11-2; cdr3_nt: TGTGCCAGCAGCTTAATGGGGACTAGTTTTTCCGAGCAGTACTTC; cdr3_aa: CASSLMGTSFSEQYF
d_call: .; j_call: TRBJ1-1; clone_size: .; v_call: TRBV6-6; cdr3_nt: TGTGCCAGCAGCCCGACTGCGGGGAACACTGAAGCTTTCTTT; cdr3_aa: CASSPTAGNTEAFF
d_call: .; j_call: TRBJ2-2; clone_size: .; v_call: TRBV12-5; cdr3_nt: TGTGCTAGTGGTTGGGGACTTAACACCGGGGAGCTGTTTTTT; cdr3_aa: CASGWGLNTGELFF
d_call: .; j_call: TRBJ1-1; clone_size: .; v_call: TRBV6-5; cdr3_nt: TGTGCCAGCAGTTTTACAGGGAACACTGAAGCTTTCTTT; cdr3_aa: CASSFTGNTEAFF
d_call: TRBD1; j_call: TRBJ2-2; clone_size: .; v_call: TRBV6-6; cdr3_nt: TGTGCCAGCAGTTACCGAAGGACAGGGGTAACCGGGGAGCTGTTTTTT; cdr3_aa: CASSYRRTGVTGELFF
d_call: .; j_call: TRBJ1-5; clone_size: .; v_call: TRBV23-1; cdr3_nt: TGCGCCAGCAGTCAATCCAGGGTTCAGCCCCAGCATTTT; cdr3_aa: CASSQSRVQPQHF
d_call: .; j_call: TRBJ2-1; clone_size: .; v_call: TRBV4-2; cdr3_nt: TGTGCCAGCAGCCAAGATCCGCGGGGAACAAACAATGAGCAGTTCTTC; cdr3_aa: CASSQDPRGTNNEQFF
d_call: .; j_call: TRBJ1-1; clone_size: .; v_call: TRBV28; cdr3_nt: TGTGCCAGCAGTAGTAGGAGACTAAACACTGAAGCTTTCTTT; cdr3_aa: CASSSRRLNTEAFF
d_call: .; j_call: TRBJ2-3; clone_size: .; v_call: TRBV29-1; cdr3_nt: TGCAGCGTTGCCGGAGGGCCTTGGGGCACAGATACGCAGTATTTT; cdr3_aa: CSVAGGPWGTDTQYF
d_call: TRBD1; j_call: TRBJ1-4; clone_size: .; v_call: TRBV27; cdr3_nt: TGTGCCAGCAGTCCCATTGGACAGGGGGCGACGAAAAAACTGTTTTTT; cdr3_aa: CASSPIGQGATKKLFF
d_call: .; j_call: TRBJ1-3; clone_size: few; v_call: TRBV3-1/TRBV3-2; cdr3_nt: TGTGCCAGCAGCCAAGACAGGGCGGCCACCATATATTTT; cdr3_aa: CASSQDRAATIYF
d_call: TRBD1; j_call: TRBJ1-5; clone_size: .; v_call: TRBV6-5; cdr3_nt: TGTGCCAGCAGTTCGGGGGACAGGCCAAATCAGCCCCAGCATTTT; cdr3_aa: CASSSGDRPNQPQHF